The 2 T cell receptor beta chains given below trace back to one sample, sequenced in a study of early T cells in non-severe SARS-CoV-2 infection. TCRdb reprocessed the 5' RACE reads via MiXCR and lists one record per CDR3 protein. In the table there are approximately 70,000 distinct CDR3 sequences, 3.5% to 6% of which are singletons. The source was whole blood, collected at baseline. The receptors come from an adult who was a healthcare worker with PCR-confirmed SARS-CoV-2 infection or an uninfected control (not recorded which). The donor label of this sample is uncertain.

This clonotype has just a few counts. V gene TRBV5-8 combines with J gene TRBJ2-3; 8 nucleotides align to TRBD1. This CDR3 comprises 18 residues. Germline values: CDR1 SGHTS, CDR2 YDEGEE. V shed 6 bases, J shed 0 bases, and the junction held 15 bases outside the gene matches. The chain's CDR3 is CASILPGTGLTSTDTQYF. The CDR3 region has the DNA TGTGCCAGCATTCTCCCCGGGACAGGCTTAACTAGCACAGATACGCAGTATTTT.

This clonotype was seen many times. The rearrangement links TRBV7-2 to TRBJ2-7; 7 nucleotides match TRBD1. With V trimmed by 5 bases and J by 2 bases, 9 bases remained unmatched. The V gene's germline CDR1 is SGHTA and CDR2 FQGNSA. The length of the CDR3 is 15 residues. The CDR3 DNA follows: TGTGCCAGCAGCCAGGAACCGGGACAGACCTACGAGCAGTACTTC. It yields the protein CASSQEPGQTYEQYF.